This T cell receptor (beta chain) originates from a study of neurological immune-mediated disorders. TCRdb fed the 5' RACE reads into MiXCR, producing one record per CDR3 protein. The table has tens of thousands of distinct CDR3 sequences, approximately 11% seen once; the top ten hold approximately 12%. This clonotype was recorded at least ten times. Its antigen is as yet unknown. Study observations and caveats: HTLV-1-associated myelopathy led in TCR clonal expansion, while multiple sclerosis ranked lowest, below healthy controls.

The sample consisted of PBMCs. The receptor's source is a woman aged 55 to 70 with HTLV-1-associated myelopathy (HAM/TSP).

The CDR3 sequence is CASSTYEQYF. In nucleotides, the CDR3 is TGTGCCAGCAGTACTTACGAGCAGTACTTC. This chain joins TRBV28 and TRBJ2-7; D uncertain. Trimming pared 5 bases from V and 4 bases from J, leaving 3 bases between. This CDR3 has 10 residues. The germline gives CDR1 MDHEN, CDR2 SYDVKM.